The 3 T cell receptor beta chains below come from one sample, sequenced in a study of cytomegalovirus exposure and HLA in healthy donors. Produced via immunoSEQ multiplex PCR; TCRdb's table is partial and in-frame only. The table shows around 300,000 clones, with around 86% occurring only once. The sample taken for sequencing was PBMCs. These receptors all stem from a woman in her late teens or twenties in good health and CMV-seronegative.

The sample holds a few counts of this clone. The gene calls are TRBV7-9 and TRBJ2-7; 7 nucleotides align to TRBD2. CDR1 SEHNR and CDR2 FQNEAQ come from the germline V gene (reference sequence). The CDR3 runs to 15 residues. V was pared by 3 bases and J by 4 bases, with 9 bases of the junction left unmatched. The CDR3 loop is CASSFGGASGYEQYF. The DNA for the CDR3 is TGTGCCAGCAGCTTTGGAGGAGCTAGCGGATACGAGCAGTACTTC.

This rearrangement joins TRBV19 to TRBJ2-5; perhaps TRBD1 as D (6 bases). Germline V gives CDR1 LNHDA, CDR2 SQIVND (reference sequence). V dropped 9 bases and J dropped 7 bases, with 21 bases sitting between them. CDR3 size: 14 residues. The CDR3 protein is CASRPQTGIGTQYF. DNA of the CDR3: TGTGCCAGCCGTCCTCAGACAGGAATAGGGACCCAGTACTTC.

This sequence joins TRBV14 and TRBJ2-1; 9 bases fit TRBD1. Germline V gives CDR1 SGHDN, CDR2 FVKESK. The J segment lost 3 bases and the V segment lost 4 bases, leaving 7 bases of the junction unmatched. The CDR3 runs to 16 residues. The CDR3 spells CASSPTSGQGYNEQFF. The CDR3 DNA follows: TGTGCCAGCAGCCCGACCTCGGGACAGGGCTACAATGAGCAGTTCTTC.